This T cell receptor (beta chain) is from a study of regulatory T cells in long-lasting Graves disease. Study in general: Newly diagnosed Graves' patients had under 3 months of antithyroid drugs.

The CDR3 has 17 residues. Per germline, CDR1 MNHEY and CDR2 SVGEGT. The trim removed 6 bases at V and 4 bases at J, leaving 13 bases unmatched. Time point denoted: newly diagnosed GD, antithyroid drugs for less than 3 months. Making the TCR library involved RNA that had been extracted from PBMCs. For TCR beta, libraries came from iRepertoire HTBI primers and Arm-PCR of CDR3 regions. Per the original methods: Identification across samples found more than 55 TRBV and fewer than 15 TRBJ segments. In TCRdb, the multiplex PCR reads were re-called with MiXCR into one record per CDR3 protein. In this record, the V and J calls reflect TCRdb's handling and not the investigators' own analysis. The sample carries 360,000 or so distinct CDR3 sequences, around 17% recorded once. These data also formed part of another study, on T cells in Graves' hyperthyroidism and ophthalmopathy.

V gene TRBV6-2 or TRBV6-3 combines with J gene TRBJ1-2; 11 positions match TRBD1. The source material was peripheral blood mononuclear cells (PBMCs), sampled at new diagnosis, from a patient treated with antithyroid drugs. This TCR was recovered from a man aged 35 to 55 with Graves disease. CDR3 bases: TGTGCCAGCAGGGACAACACTCCAGGGACAGGGGGCTATGGCTACACCTTC. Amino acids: CASRDNTPGTGGYGYTF.